Sequencing of this TCR beta chain was carried out in a study of T cell responses to AZD1222 COVID-19 vaccine. The method was immunoSEQ multiplex PCR; TCRdb's version includes in-frame clones alone and lacks a portion of them. The sample lists tens of thousands of clones; approximately 90% were seen once. This clone turned up a few times. Its target is unknown. Points from the study as a whole: CD4 TCRs covered the whole spike, strongest at regions 160-218 and 743-854. Baseline antibody screening turned up just a handful of seropositive AZD1222 recipients. After the peak T cell response, and only then, were repertoires sampled. The study reported that nearly half of spike-specific TCRs target unmutated variant regions.

This material consisted of peripheral blood, taken on day 0 of AZD1222 vaccination. This sequence originates from an adult in good health.

In nucleotides, the CDR3 is TGCGCCAGCAGCCTCCAGGACGTAGCAGATACGCAGTATTTT. Residues: CASSLQDVADTQYF. The chain employs TRBV5-1 and TRBJ2-3; D gene ambiguous. Deletions cut 4 bases from V and 4 bases from J, with 13 bases between. CDR1 and CDR2 from the germline V gene are SGHRS and YFSETQ. CDR3 length: 14 residues.